The clone carrying this T cell receptor (beta chain) has only a few counts. TCRdb processed the 5' RACE reads anew with MiXCR; each CDR3 protein has one entry. The sample yields 380,000 or so distinct CDR3 sequences, approximately 15% seen once. This sample was included in a study of T-cell memory formation after mild COVID-19. V dropped 5 bases and J dropped 6 bases, with 14 bases sitting between them. CDR3 length equals 14 residues. The germline V gene encodes CDR1 SGHAT and CDR2 FQNNGV. The receptor comes from a man between 18 and 35 years old who had mild COVID-19 (a few samples of this study predate the infection). Cell type and time point are not known. Sequenced input: PBMCs or a T cell subset sorted from them (not recorded which). The V and J genes are TRBV11-2 and TRBJ2-1; tentatively, D is TRBD1 (5 bases). CDR3 in DNA: TGTGCCAGCAGCCCTCGTCGACAGAGCAATGAGCAGTTCTTC. Protein product: CASSPRRQSNEQFF.